The 5 T cell receptor beta chains given below trace back to one sample, sequenced in a study of T cell responses to AZD1222 COVID-19 vaccine. Only in-frame clones appear in the TCRdb table, and some are missing; sequencing was by immunoSEQ multiplex PCR. The data hold about 120,000 clones, with about 86% observed a single time. The starting material was peripheral blood, obtained on day 0 of AZD1222 vaccination. These receptors all stem from an adult in good health.

In DNA form, the CDR3 reads TGCGCCAGCAGCCAAGCCTCAGCGGGTACCGGGGAGCTGTTTTTT. The encoded protein is CASSQASAGTGELFF. The genes are TRBV4-3 and TRBJ2-2; a weak D match, TRBD2 (6 bases). V was cut by 1 base and J by 5 bases, with 11 bases left in between. The germline V gene has CDR1 LGHNA and CDR2 YSLEER. This CDR3 is built from 15 residues.

The chain couples TRBV15 to TRBJ2-3, with 7 bases lining up with TRBD1. Looked up from germline, CDR1 is LNHNV and CDR2 is YYDKDF (reference sequence). Trimming removed 1 base from V and 3 bases from J; junction bases left unmatched: 13. The CDR3 loop spans 18 amino acids. The CDR3 spells CATSRGFSGTRGTDTQYF. CDR3 DNA: TGTGCCACCAGCAGAGGCTTTTCCGGGACCAGGGGGACAGATACGCAGTATTTT.

The rearrangement joins TRBV6-2 or TRBV6-3 to TRBJ2-5; 8 nucleotides line up with TRBD2. Unmatched junction bases numbered 9, after V lost 4 bases and J lost 5 bases. The CDR3 sequence is 15 residues long. Germline-derived CDR1 and CDR2 are MNHEY and SVGEGT. The CDR3 DNA follows: TGTGCCAGCAGTTTATTCGGGAGGGCCGCTGAGACCCAGTACTTC. Amino acid sequence: CASSLFGRAAETQYF.

As regards this clone: One end of the junction does not line up with germline, which may come from a read error. The chain uses TRBV30 and TRBJ2-5, with a tentative D call TRBD2 (7 bases). The germline V gene encodes CDR1 GTSNPN and CDR2 SVGIG (reference sequence). CDR3 size: 14 residues. The CDR3 reads CAWCVGGGPGTQYF. The CDR3 nucleotides read TGTGCCTGGTGTGTAGGGGGGGGTCCCGGGACCCAGTACTTC.

The J gene is TRBJ2-7, the V gene TRBV27; D unclear. Germline V gene lookup returns CDR1 MNHEY and CDR2 SMNVEV (reference sequence). The germline V and J ends were trimmed by 0 bases and 2 bases, with 8 bases remaining between them. This CDR3 region has 14 residues. This chain's CDR3 is CASSLSPNTYEQYF. The CDR3, as DNA: TGTGCCAGCAGTTTATCTCCCAACACCTACGAGCAGTACTTC.